The source of this T cell receptor beta chain is a study of neurological immune-mediated disorders. Study outcomes and limitations: The study found no CDR3 amino acid sequences shared by expanded clones across subjects, suggesting private repertoires in all groups.

The cDNA was produced through 5'RACE with 10-nucleotide random UMIs. Every sequencing run gave over 170 million TCR-beta sequences, taken from 15-18 subjects. TCRdb reprocessed the 5' RACE reads with MiXCR, giving one entry per CDR3 protein. The sample lists about 14,000 distinct CDR3 sequences; less than 15% were seen once. Germline lookup yields CDR1 MGHRA and CDR2 YSYEKL. Trimming cost V 4 bases and J 2 bases; bases outside gene matches: 11. This CDR3 has 17 amino acids. At least ten counts were recorded for this clonotype. What it recognizes is unknown. The sorted libraries took over 750,000 CD4+ or CD8+ T cells.

This clonotype originated in a female donor with HTLV-1-associated myelopathy (HAM/TSP). The chain joins TRBV4-1 to TRBJ2-7; TRBD2 matches 10 bases. Material for sequencing was CD8+ T cells from blood. CDR3 sequence reads: CASSPSASGGTPYEQYF. The CDR3 DNA is TGCGCCAGCAGCCCTTCAGCTAGCGGGGGCACCCCCTACGAGCAGTACTTC.